This T cell receptor beta chain was identified during a study of cytomegalovirus exposure and HLA in healthy donors. Findings and limits, study-wide: According to a later analysis, donors in an Asian-associated ancestry cluster reportedly had fewer N-insertions than the roughly 630-donor mean. Most TCR beta V segments were productive about 87% or about 30% of the time in an earlier analysis.

13 Jbeta primers and 60 Vbeta primers were used for the PCR. Some clones are missing from TCRdb's copy, which holds only in-frame ones; the method was immunoSEQ multiplex PCR. This sample has about 120,000 clones, with about 80% found just once. The V end was cut by 3 bases, the J end by 3 bases, with 12 bases between. The CDR3 runs 14 residues. Germline loops: CDR1 SGHAT, CDR2 FQNNGV. This clone was observed a few times. What it recognizes is unknown. Material for sequencing was PBMCs. This TCR was sampled from a woman between 50 and 59 years old in good health and CMV-seronegative. The V call is TRBV11-2, the J call TRBJ2-7; possibly TRBD1 for D (5 bases). DNA for the CDR3: TGTGCCAGCAGCTTCTTAGGGGCCCACTACGAGCAGTACTTC. The encoded protein is CASSFLGAHYEQYF.